This T cell receptor (beta chain) is from a study of shared clonotypes between healthy human individuals. Repertoires were generated with immunoSEQ multiplex PCR, while TCRdb's copy carries only in-frame clones and drops some. The table has over a million clones, roughly 96% seen once. Sequenced input: naive CD4+ T cells sorted from blood. As for subset: CD45RA+ positively selected. The sequence derives from a young man in good health.

CDR3 DNA sequence: TGTGCCAGCAGCGCCCGGCGCGGGAGGGTACTATACAATGAGCAGTTCTTC. This codes for CASSARRGRVLYNEQFF. The chain has TRBV7-2 and TRBJ2-1, with TRBD2 matching over 9 bases. Germline CDR1 reads SGHTA; CDR2 reads FQGNSA. V was clipped by 5 bases and J by 4 bases; unmatched bases: 12. The length of the CDR3 is 17 residues.